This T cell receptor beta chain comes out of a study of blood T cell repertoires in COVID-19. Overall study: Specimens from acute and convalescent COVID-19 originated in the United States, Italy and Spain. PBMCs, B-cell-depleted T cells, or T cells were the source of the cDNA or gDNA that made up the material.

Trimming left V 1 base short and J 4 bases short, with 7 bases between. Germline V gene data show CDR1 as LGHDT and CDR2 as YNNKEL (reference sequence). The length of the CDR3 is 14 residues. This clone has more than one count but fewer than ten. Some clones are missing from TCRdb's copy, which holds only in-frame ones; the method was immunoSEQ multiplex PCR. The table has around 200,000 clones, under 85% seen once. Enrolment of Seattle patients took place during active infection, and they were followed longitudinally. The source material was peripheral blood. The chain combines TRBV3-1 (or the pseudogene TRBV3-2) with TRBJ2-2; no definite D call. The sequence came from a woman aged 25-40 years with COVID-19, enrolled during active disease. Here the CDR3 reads CASSQAPTTGELFF. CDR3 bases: TGTGCCAGCAGCCAAGCTCCTACCACCGGGGAGCTGTTTTTT.